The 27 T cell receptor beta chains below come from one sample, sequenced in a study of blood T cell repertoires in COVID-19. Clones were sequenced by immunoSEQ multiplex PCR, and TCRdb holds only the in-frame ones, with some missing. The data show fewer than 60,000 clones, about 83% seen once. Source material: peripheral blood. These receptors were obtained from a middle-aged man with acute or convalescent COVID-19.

The CDR3 region has the DNA TGTGCCAGCAGTGAGTGGAGGAGCAATCAGCCCCAGCATTTT. It codes for CASSEWRSNQPQHF. The chain couples TRBV2 to TRBJ1-5; D is uncertain. In germline, CDR1 is SNHLY, CDR2 FYNNEI. CDR3 length: 14 amino acids. The V gene lost 3 bases and the J gene lost 1 base, with 7 bases spanning the gap. The entire variable domain, with the rest obtained from reference TRBV2 and TRBJ1-5, is as follows: EPEVTQTPSHQVTQMGQEVILRCVPISNHLYFYWYRQILGQKVEFLVSFYNNEISEKSEIFDDQFSVERPDGSNFTLKIRSTKLEDSAMYFCASSEWRSNQPQHFGDGTRLSIL.

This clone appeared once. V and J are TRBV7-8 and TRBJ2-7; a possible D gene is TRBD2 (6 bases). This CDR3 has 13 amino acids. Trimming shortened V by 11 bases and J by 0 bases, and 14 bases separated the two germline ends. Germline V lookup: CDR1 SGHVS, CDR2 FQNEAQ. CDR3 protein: CAGGAGDSYEQYF. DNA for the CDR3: TGTGCCGGAGGGGCAGGTGACTCCTACGAGCAGTACTTC.

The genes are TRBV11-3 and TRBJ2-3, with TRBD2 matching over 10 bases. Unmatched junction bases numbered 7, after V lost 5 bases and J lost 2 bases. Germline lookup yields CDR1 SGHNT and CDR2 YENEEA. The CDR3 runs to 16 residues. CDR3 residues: CASSARTSGVTDTQYF. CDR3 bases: TGTGCCAGCAGCGCCCGGACTAGCGGAGTCACAGATACGCAGTATTTT.

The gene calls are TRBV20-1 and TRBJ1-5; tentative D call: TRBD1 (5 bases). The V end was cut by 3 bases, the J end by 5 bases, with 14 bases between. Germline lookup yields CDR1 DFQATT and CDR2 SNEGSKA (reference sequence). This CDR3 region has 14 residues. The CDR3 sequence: CSASGRQRDQPQHF. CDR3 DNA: TGCAGTGCTAGTGGTCGACAGCGCGATCAGCCCCAGCATTTT.

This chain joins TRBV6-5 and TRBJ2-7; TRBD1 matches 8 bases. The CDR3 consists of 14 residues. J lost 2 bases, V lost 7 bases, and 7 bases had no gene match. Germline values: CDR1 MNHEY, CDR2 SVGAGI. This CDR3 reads CASIRTGTTYEQYF. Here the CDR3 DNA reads TGTGCCAGCATTAGGACAGGGACCACCTACGAGCAGTACTTC.

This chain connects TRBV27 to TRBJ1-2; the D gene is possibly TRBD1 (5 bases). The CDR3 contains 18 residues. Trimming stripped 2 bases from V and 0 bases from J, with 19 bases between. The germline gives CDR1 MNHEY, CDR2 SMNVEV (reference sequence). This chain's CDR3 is CASSLRGKGLSPNYGYTF. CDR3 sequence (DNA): TGTGCCAGCAGTTTACGGGGGAAGGGCTTGTCTCCTAACTATGGCTACACCTTC.

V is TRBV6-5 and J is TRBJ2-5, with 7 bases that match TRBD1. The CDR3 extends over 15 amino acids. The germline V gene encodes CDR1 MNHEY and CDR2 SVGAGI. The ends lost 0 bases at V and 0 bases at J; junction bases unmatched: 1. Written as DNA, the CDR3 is TGTGCCAGCAGTTACTCGACAGGGTACCAAGAGACCCAGTACTTC. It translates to CASSYSTGYQETQYF.

The CDR3 coding sequence is TGTGCCAGTAGGAATGAACGAGACACCGGGGAGCTGTTTTTT. Translating gives CASRNERDTGELFF. This rearrangement joins TRBV19 to TRBJ2-2; D is ambiguous. CDR1 is LNHDA, CDR2 SQIVND, per germline (reference sequence). This CDR3 has 14 residues. Trimming stripped 6 bases from V and 3 bases from J, with 11 bases between.

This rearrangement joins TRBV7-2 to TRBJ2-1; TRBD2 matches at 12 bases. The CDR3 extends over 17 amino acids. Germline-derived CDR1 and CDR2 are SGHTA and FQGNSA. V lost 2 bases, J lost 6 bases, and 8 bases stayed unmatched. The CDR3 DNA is TGTGCCAGCAGCTTAAGACTAGCGGGAGACAATGCCAATGAGCAGTTCTTC. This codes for CASSLRLAGDNANEQFF. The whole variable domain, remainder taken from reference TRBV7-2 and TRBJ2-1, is GAGVSQSPSNKVTEKGKDVELRCDPISGHTALYWYRQSLGQGLEFLIYFQGNSAPDKSGLPSDRFSAERTGGSVSTLTIQRTQQEDSAVYLCASSLRLAGDNANEQFFGPGTRLTVL.

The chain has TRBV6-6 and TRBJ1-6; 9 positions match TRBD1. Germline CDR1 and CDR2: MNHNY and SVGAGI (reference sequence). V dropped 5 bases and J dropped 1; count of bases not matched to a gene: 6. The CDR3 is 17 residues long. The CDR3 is CASSRPTGGSYNSPLHF. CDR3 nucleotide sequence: TGTGCCAGCAGTCGACCGACAGGGGGGTCCTATAATTCACCCCTCCACTTT.

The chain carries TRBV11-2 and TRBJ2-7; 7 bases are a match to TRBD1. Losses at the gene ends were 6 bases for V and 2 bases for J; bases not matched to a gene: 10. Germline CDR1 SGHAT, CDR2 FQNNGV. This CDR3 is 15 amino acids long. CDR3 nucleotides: TGTGCCAGCAGAGGTCGACAGGGTCGGACCTACGAGCAGTACTTC. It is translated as CASRGRQGRTYEQYF.

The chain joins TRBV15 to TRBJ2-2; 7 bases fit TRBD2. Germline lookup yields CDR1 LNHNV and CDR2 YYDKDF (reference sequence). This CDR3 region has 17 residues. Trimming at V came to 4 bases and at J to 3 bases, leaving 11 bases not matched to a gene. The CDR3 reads CATSTPGGIGDTGELFF. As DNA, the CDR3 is TGTGCCACCAGCACTCCCGGGGGGATCGGGGACACCGGGGAGCTGTTTTTT. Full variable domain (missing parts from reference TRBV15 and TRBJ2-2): DAMVIQNPRYQVTQFGKPVTLSCSQTLNHNVMYWYQQKSSQAPKLLFHYYDKDFNNEADTPDNFQSRRPNTSFCFLDIRSPGLGDTAMYLCATSTPGGIGDTGELFFGEGSRLTVL.

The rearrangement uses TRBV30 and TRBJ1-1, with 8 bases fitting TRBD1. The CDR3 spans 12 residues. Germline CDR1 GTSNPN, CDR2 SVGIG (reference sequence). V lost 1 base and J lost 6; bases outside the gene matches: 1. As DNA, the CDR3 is TGTGCCTGGAGTGCAGGGGGCCCTGAAGCTTTCTTT. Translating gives CAWSAGGPEAFF.

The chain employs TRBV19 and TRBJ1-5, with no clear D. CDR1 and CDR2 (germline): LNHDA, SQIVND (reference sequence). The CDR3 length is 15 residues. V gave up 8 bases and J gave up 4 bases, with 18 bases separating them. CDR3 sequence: CASGWASGDNQPQHF. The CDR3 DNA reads TGTGCCAGTGGGTGGGCATCCGGGGATAATCAGCCCCAGCATTTT.

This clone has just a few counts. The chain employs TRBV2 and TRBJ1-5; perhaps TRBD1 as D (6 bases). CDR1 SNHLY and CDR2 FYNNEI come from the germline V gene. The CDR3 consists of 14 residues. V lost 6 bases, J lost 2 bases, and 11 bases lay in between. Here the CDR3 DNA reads TGTGCCAGCAGGTGGACAGAGGGCAATCAGCCCCAGCATTTT. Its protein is CASRWTEGNQPQHF.

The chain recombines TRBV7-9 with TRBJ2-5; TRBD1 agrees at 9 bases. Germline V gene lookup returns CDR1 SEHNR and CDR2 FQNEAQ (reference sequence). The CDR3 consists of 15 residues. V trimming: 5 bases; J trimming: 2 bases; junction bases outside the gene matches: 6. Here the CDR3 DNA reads TGTGCCAGCAGCCGGACAGGGGCGATACAAGAGACCCAGTACTTC. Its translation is CASSRTGAIQETQYF. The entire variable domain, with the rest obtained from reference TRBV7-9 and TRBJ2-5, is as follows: DTGVSQNPRHKITKRGQNVTFRCDPISEHNRLYWYRQTLGQGPEFLTYFQNEAQLEKSRLLSDRFSAERPKGSFSTLEIQRTEQGDSAMYLCASSRTGAIQETQYFGPGTRLLVL.

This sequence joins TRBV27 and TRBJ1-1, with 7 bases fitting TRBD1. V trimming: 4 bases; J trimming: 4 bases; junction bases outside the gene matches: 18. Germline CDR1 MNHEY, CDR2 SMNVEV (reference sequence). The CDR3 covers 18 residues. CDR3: CASSSTGGGTGVVTEAFF. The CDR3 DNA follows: TGTGCCAGCAGTTCGACGGGAGGGGGAACAGGGGTGGTCACTGAAGCTTTCTTT.

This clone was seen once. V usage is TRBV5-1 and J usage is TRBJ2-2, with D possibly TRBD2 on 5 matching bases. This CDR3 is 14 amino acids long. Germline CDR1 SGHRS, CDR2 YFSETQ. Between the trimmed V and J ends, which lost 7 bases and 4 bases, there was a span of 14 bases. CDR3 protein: CASGIGVATGELFF. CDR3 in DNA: TGCGCCAGCGGTATCGGGGTGGCCACCGGGGAGCTGTTTTTT. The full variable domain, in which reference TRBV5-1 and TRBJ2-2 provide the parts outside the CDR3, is KAGVTQTPRYLIKTRGQQVTLSCSPISGHRSVSWYQQTPGQGLQFLFEYFSETQRNKGNFPGRFSGRQFSNSRSEMNVSTLELGDSALYLCASGIGVATGELFFGEGSRLTVL.

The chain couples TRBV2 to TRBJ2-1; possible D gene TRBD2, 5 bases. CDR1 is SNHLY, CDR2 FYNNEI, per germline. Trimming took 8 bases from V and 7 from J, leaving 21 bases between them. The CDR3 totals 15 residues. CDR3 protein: CASPGVRDRMNEQFF. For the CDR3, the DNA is TGTGCCAGCCCCGGGGTCCGGGATAGGATGAATGAGCAGTTCTTC.

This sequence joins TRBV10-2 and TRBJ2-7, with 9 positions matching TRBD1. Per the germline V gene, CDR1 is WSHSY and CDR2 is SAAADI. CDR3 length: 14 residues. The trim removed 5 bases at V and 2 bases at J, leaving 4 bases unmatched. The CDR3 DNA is TGCGCCAGCAGTAACACAGGGGGCCCCTACGAGCAGTACTTC. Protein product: CASSNTGGPYEQYF.

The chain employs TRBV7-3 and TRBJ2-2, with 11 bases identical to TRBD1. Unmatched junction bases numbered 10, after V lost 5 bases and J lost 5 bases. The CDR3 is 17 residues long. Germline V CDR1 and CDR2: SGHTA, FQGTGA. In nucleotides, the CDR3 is TGTGCCAGCAGCATAAGGACAGGGGGCCCCTTGACCGGGGAGCTGTTTTTT. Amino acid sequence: CASSIRTGGPLTGELFF.

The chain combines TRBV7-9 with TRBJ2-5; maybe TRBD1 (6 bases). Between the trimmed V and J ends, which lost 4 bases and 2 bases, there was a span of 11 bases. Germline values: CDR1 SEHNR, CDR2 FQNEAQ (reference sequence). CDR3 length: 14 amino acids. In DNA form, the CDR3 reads TGTGCCAGCAGCTCACCACAGGGACAAGAGACCCAGTACTTC. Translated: CASSSPQGQETQYF.

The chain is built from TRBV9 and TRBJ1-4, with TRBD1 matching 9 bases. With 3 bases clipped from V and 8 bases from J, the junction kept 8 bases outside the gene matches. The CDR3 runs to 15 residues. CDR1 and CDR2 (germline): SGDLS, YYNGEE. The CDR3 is CASSATGTGLEKLFF. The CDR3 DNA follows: TGTGCCAGCAGCGCTACCGGGACAGGGTTGGAAAAACTGTTTTTT.

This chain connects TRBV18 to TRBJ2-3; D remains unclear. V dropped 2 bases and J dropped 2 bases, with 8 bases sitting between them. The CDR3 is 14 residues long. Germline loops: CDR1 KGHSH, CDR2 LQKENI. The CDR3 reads CASSPSRYTDTQYF. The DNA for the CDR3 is TGTGCCAGCTCACCAAGCAGGTACACAGATACGCAGTATTTT.

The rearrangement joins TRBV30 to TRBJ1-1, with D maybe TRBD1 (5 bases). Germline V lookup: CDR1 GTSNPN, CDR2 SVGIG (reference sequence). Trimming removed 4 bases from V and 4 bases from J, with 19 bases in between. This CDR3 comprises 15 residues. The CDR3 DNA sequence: TGTGCCTGGATTGCGGGGCCTTTCTTGGGCACTGAAGCTTTCTTT. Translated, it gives CAWIAGPFLGTEAFF.

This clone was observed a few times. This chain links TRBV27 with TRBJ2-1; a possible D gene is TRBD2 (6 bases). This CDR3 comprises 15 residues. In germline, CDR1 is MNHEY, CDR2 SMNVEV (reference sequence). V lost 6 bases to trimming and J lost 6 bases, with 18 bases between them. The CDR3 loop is CASSTRSGPANEQFF. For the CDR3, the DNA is TGTGCCAGCAGCACCCGAAGCGGGCCAGCCAATGAGCAGTTCTTC.

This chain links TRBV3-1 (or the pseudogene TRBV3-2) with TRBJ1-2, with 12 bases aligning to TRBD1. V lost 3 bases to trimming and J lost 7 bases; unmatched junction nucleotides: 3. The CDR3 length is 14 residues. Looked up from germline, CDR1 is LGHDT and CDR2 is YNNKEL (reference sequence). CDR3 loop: CASSQSGQGAGYTF. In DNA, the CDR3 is TGTGCCAGCAGCCAGTCGGGACAGGGGGCTGGCTACACCTTC.